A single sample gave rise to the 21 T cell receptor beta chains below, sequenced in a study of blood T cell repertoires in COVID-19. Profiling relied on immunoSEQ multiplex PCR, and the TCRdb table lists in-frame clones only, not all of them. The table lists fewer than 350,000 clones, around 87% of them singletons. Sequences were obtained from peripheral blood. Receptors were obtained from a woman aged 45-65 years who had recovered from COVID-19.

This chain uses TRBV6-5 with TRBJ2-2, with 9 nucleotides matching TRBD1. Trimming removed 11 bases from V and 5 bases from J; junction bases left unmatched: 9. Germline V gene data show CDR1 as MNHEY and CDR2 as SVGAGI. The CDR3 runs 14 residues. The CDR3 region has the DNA TGTGCCGCACAAGGGGACAGGGCGACCGGGGAGCTGTTTTTT. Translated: CAAQGDRATGELFF.

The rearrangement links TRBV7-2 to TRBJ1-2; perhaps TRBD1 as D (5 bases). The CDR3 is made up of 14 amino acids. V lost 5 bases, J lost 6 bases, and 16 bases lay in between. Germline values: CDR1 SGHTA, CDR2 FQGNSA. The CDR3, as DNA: TGTGCCAGCAGCGCCACCCAGGGTTTCGATGGCTACACCTTC. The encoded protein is CASSATQGFDGYTF.

The CDR3 DNA reads TGTGCCAGCAGTCCGACCCGACTGAAGTATTCCTACGAGCAGTACTTC. Amino acid sequence: CASSPTRLKYSYEQYF. The chain joins TRBV25-1 to TRBJ2-7; no clear D gene. The CDR3 runs 16 residues. CDR1 MGHDK and CDR2 SYGVNS come from the germline V gene. Between the trimmed V and J ends, which lost 5 bases and 1 base, there was a span of 18 bases.

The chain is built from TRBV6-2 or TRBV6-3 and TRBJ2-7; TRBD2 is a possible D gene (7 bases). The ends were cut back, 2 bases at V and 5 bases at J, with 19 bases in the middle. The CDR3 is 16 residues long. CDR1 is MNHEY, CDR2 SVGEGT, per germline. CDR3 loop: CASSYRSGGAFDEQYF. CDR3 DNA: TGTGCCAGCAGTTACCGGAGTGGGGGGGCCTTCGACGAGCAGTACTTC.

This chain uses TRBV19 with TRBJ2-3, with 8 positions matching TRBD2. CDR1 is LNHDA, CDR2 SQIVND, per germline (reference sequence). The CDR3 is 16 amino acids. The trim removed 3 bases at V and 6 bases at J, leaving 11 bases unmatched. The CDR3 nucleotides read TGTGCCAGTAGTATCGGAGGGGCGGGAGGCGCGGATACGCAGTATTTT. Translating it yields CASSIGGAGGADTQYF.

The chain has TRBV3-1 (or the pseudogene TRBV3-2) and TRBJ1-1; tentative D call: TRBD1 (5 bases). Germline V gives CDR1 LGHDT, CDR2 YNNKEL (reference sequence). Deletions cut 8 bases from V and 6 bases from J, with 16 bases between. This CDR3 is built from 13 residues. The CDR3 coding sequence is TGTGCCAGCGGACCGGGACTCCTGTCTGAAGCTTTCTTT. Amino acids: CASGPGLLSEAFF.

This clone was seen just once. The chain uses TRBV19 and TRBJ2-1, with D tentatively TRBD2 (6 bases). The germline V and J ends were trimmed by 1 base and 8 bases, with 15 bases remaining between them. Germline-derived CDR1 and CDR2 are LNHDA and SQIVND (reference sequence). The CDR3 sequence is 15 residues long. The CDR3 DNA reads TGTGCCAGTAGTATAGGGCGGGGCCGGCACGATGAGCAGTTCTTC. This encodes CASSIGRGRHDEQFF.

CDR3 nucleotides: TGTGCCAGCAGCCCCGACACAGTCGTCTTACAAGAGACCCAGTACTTC. Amino acid sequence: CASSPDTVVLQETQYF. The V call is TRBV7-9, the J call TRBJ2-5, with D hard to call. The CDR3 consists of 16 residues. V dropped 5 bases and J dropped 2 bases, with 18 bases sitting between them. Germline CDR1 reads SEHNR; CDR2 reads FQNEAQ (reference sequence).

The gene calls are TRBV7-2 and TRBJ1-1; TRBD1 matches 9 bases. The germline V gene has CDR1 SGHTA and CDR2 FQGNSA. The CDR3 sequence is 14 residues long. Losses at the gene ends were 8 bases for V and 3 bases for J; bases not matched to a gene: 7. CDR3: CASSGTGRYTEAFF. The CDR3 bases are TGTGCCAGCTCCGGGACAGGGCGGTACACTGAAGCTTTCTTT.

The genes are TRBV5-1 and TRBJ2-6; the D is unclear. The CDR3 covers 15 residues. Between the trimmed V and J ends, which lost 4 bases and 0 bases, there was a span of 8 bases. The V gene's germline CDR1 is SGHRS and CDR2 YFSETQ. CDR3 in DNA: TGCGCCAGCAGCCCCTCCTACTCTGGGGCCAACGTCCTGACTTTC. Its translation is CASSPSYSGANVLTF. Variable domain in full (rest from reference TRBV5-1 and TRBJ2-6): KAGVTQTPRYLIKTRGQQVTLSCSPISGHRSVSWYQQTPGQGLQFLFEYFSETQRNKGNFPGRFSGRQFSNSRSEMNVSTLELGDSALYLCASSPSYSGANVLTFGAGSRLTVL.

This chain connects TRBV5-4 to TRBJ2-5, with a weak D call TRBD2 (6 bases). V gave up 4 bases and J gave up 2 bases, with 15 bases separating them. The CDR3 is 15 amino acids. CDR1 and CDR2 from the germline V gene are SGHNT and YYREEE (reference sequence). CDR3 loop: CASSPRGSSQETQYF. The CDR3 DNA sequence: TGTGCCAGCAGCCCACGGGGGAGTTCGCAAGAGACCCAGTACTTC.

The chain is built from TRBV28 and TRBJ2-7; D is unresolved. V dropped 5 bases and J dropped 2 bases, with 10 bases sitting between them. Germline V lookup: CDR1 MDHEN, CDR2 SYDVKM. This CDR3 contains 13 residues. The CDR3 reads CASSLNAAYEQYF. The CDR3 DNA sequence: TGTGCCAGCAGTCTAAATGCGGCCTACGAGCAGTACTTC.

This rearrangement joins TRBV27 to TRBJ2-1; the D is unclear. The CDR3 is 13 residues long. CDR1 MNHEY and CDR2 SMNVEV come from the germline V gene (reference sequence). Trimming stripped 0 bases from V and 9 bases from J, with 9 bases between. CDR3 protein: CASSLSSGGEQFF. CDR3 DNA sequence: TGTGCCAGCAGTTTATCCTCCGGCGGTGAGCAGTTCTTC.

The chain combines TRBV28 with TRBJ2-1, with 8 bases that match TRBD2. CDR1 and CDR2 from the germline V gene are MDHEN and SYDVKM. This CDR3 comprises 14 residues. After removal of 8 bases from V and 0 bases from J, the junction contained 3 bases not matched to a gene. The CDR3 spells CASREGSSYNEQFF. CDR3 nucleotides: TGTGCCAGCCGGGAGGGTAGCTCCTACAATGAGCAGTTCTTC. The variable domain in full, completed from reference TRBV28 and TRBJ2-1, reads DVKVTQSSRYLVKRTGEKVFLECVQDMDHENMFWYRQDPGLGLRLIYFSYDVKMKEKGDIPEGYSVSREKKERFSLILESASTNQTSMYLCASREGSSYNEQFFGPGTRLTVL.

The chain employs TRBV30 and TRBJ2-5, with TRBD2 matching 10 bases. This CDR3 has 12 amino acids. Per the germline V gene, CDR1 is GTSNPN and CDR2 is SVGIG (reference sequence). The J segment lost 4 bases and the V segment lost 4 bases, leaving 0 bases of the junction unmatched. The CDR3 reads CAWTSGRETQYF. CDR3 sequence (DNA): TGTGCCTGGACTAGCGGGAGAGAGACCCAGTACTTC.

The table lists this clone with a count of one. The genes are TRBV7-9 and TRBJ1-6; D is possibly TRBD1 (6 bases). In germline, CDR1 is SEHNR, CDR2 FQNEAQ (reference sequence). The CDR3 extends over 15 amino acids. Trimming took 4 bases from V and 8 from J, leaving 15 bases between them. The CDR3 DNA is TGTGCCAGCAGCTCCACGGACAGTAGGGATTCACCCCTCCACTTT. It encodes CASSSTDSRDSPLHF.

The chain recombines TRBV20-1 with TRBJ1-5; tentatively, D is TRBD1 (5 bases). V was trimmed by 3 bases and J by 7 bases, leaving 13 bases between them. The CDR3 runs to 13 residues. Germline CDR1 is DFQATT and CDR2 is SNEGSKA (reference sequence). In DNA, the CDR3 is TGCAGTGCTAGTACCAGGGTCGGGCAGCCCCAGCATTTT. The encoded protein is CSASTRVGQPQHF.

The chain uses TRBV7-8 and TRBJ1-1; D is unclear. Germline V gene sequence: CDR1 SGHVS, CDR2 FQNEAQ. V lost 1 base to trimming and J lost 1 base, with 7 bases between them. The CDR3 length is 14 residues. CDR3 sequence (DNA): TGTGCCAGCAGCTTAGGTGTCGGGAACACTGAAGCTTTCTTT. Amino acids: CASSLGVGNTEAFF.

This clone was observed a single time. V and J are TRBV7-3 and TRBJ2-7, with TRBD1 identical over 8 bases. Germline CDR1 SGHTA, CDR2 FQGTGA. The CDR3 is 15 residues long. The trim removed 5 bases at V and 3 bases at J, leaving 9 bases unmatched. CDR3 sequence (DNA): TGTGCCAGCAGCCTAGGACAGGGAGACCTCTACGAGCAGTACTTC. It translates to CASSLGQGDLYEQYF.

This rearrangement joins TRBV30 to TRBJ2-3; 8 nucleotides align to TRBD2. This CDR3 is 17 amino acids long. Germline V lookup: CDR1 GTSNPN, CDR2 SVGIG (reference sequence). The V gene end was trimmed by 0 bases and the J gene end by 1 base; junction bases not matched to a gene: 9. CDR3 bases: TGTGCCTGGAGTGTACTTTATTGGCGGGGGGGCACAGATACGCAGTATTTT. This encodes CAWSVLYWRGGTDTQYF.

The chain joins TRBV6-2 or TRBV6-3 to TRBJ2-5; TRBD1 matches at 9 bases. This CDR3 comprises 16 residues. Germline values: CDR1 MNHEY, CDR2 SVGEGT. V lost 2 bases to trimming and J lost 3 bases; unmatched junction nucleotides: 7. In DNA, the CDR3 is TGTGCCAGCAGTTACACCGGGACAGGGTTTAAAGAGACCCAGTACTTC. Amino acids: CASSYTGTGFKETQYF.